The T cell receptor (beta chain) described here comes from a study of blood T cell repertoires in COVID-19. Germline loops: CDR1 SGHRS, CDR2 YFSETQ. There are 16 residues in the CDR3. The ends were cut back, 1 base at V and 3 bases at J, with 16 bases in the middle. Sequencing used immunoSEQ multiplex PCR; TCRdb keeps in-frame clones, though not all of them. The data show some 320,000 clones, about nine tenths seen once. Sequencing input: PBMCs or T cells enriched from blood (not recorded which). The V gene is TRBV5-1, the J gene TRBJ1-2; perhaps TRBD1 as D (5 bases). The TCR sequence derives from a woman aged 50 to 60 who had been exposed to COVID-19. CDR3 sequence (DNA): TGCGCCAGCAGCTTGCTCCAGGGTAATAAGGACTATGGCTACACCTTC. Protein: CASSLLQGNKDYGYTF.